The 6 T cell receptor beta chains reported below all come from one sample, sequenced in a study of CD8+CD57+ T cells in acquired aplastic anemia. Both TCR beta VDJ combination and CDR3 sequence profiling were carried out. Genomic DNA was the template for this profiling. TCRdb independently ran MiXCR on the reads; one entry per CDR3 protein. The top ten clones hold approximately 28% of a sample with about 120,000 distinct CDR3 sequences, over 55% of them seen once. Whoever was chosen for sequencing had shown CD8+CD57+ cell expansion by flow cytometry. The source material was sorted CD4+, CD8+, or CD8+CD57+ T cells (not recorded which) from PBMCs. The receptor set was obtained from a human donor with aplastic anemia.

This clonotype occurred once. Its ends do not fully match the called genes, so a read error is possible. V usage is TRBV20-1 and J usage is TRBJ2-7; TRBD2 is a possible D gene (5 bases). This CDR3 is built from 12 residues. Per germline, CDR1 DFQATT and CDR2 SNEGSKA (reference sequence). The CDR3 DNA sequence: TGCAGTGCTGGAGACGGGACCTACGAGCAGTACTTC. This encodes CSAGDGTYEQYF.

This rearrangement joins TRBV7-2 to TRBJ1-1, with D uncertain. V dropped 3 bases and J dropped 0 bases, with 8 bases sitting between them. Germline V gives CDR1 SGHTA, CDR2 FQGNSA. The CDR3 extends over 14 amino acids. The CDR3: CASSFEQLNTEAFF. The CDR3 DNA sequence: TGTGCCAGCAGCTTCGAACAGCTGAACACTGAAGCTTTCTTT. Full variable domain (outside the CDR3, taken from reference TRBV7-2 and TRBJ1-1): GAGVSQSPSNKVTEKGKDVELRCDPISGHTALYWYRQSLGQGLEFLIYFQGNSAPDKSGLPSDRFSAERTGGSVSTLTIQRTQQEDSAVYLCASSFEQLNTEAFFGQGTRLTVV.

V and J are TRBV6-1 and TRBJ1-1, with a weak D call TRBD1 (5 bases). CDR1 MNHNS and CDR2 SASEGT come from the germline V gene. CDR3 size: 14 residues. Trimming removed 5 bases at V and 4 bases at J, with 14 bases between. The CDR3 region is CASSMGPGSTEAFF. DNA for the CDR3: TGTGCCAGCAGTATGGGACCGGGGAGCACTGAAGCTTTCTTT.

The V call is TRBV20-1, the J call TRBJ2-1; 11 bases are shared with TRBD2. The germline CDR1 and CDR2 sequences are DFQATT and SNEGSKA (reference sequence). The junction had 11 bases not matched to a gene; V was cut back by 2 bases and J by 8 bases. The CDR3 runs to 16 residues. CDR3 bases: TGCAGTGCTAGACCGTTCACTAGCGGGAGTTTCTATGAGCAGTTCTTC. The encoded protein is CSARPFTSGSFYEQFF.

The chain is built from TRBV12-3 or TRBV12-4 and TRBJ1-2; a weak D match, TRBD1 (6 bases). This CDR3 region has 15 residues. V was pared by 1 base and J by 7 bases, with 16 bases between. CDR3 sequence (DNA): TGTGCCAGCAGTTTAGAGGGCACTTTGACAGGTGGCTACACCTTC. Translating gives CASSLEGTLTGGYTF.

This sequence joins TRBV3-1 and TRBJ1-2, with D uncertain. The CDR3 is 13 residues long. CDR1 is LGHDT, CDR2 YNNKEL, per germline (reference sequence). Between the trimmed V and J ends, which lost 2 bases and 4 bases, there was a span of 8 bases. CDR3 in DNA: TGTGCCAGCAGCCAATGGGAGTTCTATGGCTACACCTTC. Translation: CASSQWEFYGYTF. The entire variable domain, with the rest obtained from reference TRBV3-1 and TRBJ1-2, is as follows: DTAVSQTPKYLVTQMGNDKSIKCEQNLGHDTMYWYKQDSKKFLKIMFSYNNKELIINETVPNRFSPKSPDKAHLNLHINSLELGDSAVYFCASSQWEFYGYTFGSGTRLTVV.